A selection of T cell receptor beta chains follows, all from one sample in a study of blood T cell repertoires in COVID-19. Clones were read by immunoSEQ multiplex PCR, and TCRdb kept only the in-frame ones, dropping some. The sample has 150,000 to 200,000 clones, about 85% seen once. Input material: peripheral blood. These receptors came from a man in his 70s with active or convalescent COVID-19. Each CDR3 is given with its conserved first and last residue. D genes are given only for firm matches. Clone sizes are given selectively: once, few, many, or a class where the clone is expanded.

J gene: TRBJ2-7; D gene: .; clone size: .; V gene: TRBV27; CDR3 DNA: TGTGCCAGCAGTCCCCCTTTCTACGAGCAGTACTTC; CDR3 protein: CASSPPFYEQYF
J gene: TRBJ2-3; D gene: .; clone size: .; V gene: TRBV6-1; CDR3 DNA: TGTGCCAGCAGTGACCAAGGGGGAGATACGCAGTATTTT; CDR3 protein: CASSDQGGDTQYF
J gene: TRBJ1-5; D gene: .; clone size: .; V gene: TRBV5-6; CDR3 DNA: TGTGCCAGCAGCTTGTCGGGGATCAATCAGCCCCAGCATTTT; CDR3 protein: CASSLSGINQPQHF
J gene: TRBJ2-7; D gene: .; clone size: .; V gene: TRBV7-9; CDR3 DNA: TGTGCCAGCAGCTTAACACCGGGTTACGAGCAGTACTTC; CDR3 protein: CASSLTPGYEQYF
J gene: TRBJ2-1; D gene: TRBD2; clone size: .; V gene: TRBV19; CDR3 DNA: TGTGCCAGTAGTATAGACAGCGGGAGGTACTTGGGGCAGTTCTTC; CDR3 protein: CASSIDSGRYLGQFF
J gene: TRBJ2-1; D gene: .; clone size: .; V gene: TRBV18; CDR3 DNA: TGTGCCAGCTCACCACTAGCGGTAACCTACAATGAGCAGTTCTTC; CDR3 protein: CASSPLAVTYNEQFF
J gene: TRBJ2-2; D gene: TRBD2; clone size: .; V gene: TRBV7-2; CDR3 DNA: TGTGCCAGCAGCTTGGTCGGACTAGCGGGAGTCAACACCGGGGAGCTGTTTTTT; CDR3 protein: CASSLVGLAGVNTGELFF
J gene: TRBJ1-2; D gene: .; clone size: few; V gene: TRBV6-1; CDR3 DNA: TGTGCCAGCAGTGAATTGGGGGGGGCTGGCTATGGCTACACCTTC; CDR3 protein: CASSELGGAGYGYTF
J gene: TRBJ2-5; D gene: .; clone size: .; V gene: TRBV1; CDR3 DNA: TGCACCAGCAGCCAAGATCGACCCCCTAGCCAAGAGACCCAGTACTTC; CDR3 protein: CTSSQDRPPSQETQYF
J gene: TRBJ1-2; D gene: .; clone size: .; V gene: TRBV7-9; CDR3 DNA: TGTGCCAGCAGCTTAGTGGAGGTATCGAGTGGCTACACCTTC; CDR3 protein: CASSLVEVSSGYTF
J gene: TRBJ1-1; D gene: .; clone size: .; V gene: TRBV6-5; CDR3 DNA: TGTGCCAGCAGGCAACAGGTGAACACTGAAGCTTTCTTT; CDR3 protein: CASRQQVNTEAFF
J gene: TRBJ2-1; D gene: .; clone size: .; V gene: TRBV19; CDR3 DNA: TGTGCCAGTAGTCGAGAGGTTAGCTCCTACAATGAGCAGTTCTTC; CDR3 protein: CASSREVSSYNEQFF
J gene: TRBJ1-3; D gene: TRBD1; clone size: .; V gene: TRBV6-5; CDR3 DNA: TGTGCCAGCACCGCCTTGGACAGGGCAGATAACACCATATATTTT; CDR3 protein: CASTALDRADNTIYF
J gene: TRBJ1-3; D gene: .; clone size: .; V gene: TRBV30; CDR3 DNA: TGTGCCTGGAGTGTTAGAGGCCCAAGCTCTGGAAACACCATATATTTT; CDR3 protein: CAWSVRGPSSGNTIYF
J gene: TRBJ2-3; D gene: TRBD1; clone size: .; V gene: TRBV5-1; CDR3 DNA: TGCGCCAGCAAGGTGGACGCCGCAGGGGGAGATACGCAGTATTTT; CDR3 protein: CASKVDAAGGDTQYF
J gene: TRBJ2-5; D gene: .; clone size: .; V gene: TRBV6-2/TRBV6-3; CDR3 DNA: TGTGCCAGCAGTCGACAGGTACAAGAGACCCAGTACTTC; CDR3 protein: CASSRQVQETQYF
J gene: TRBJ2-3; D gene: .; clone size: .; V gene: TRBV12-3/TRBV12-4; CDR3 DNA: TGTGCCAGCACCCGGTCAAATACGCAGTATTTT; CDR3 protein: CASTRSNTQYF
J gene: TRBJ1-2; D gene: .; clone size: .; V gene: TRBV2; CDR3 DNA: TGTGCCAGCTACGGGGGGTATGGCTACACCTTC; CDR3 protein: CASYGGYGYTF
J gene: TRBJ2-5; D gene: TRBD2; clone size: .; V gene: TRBV20-1; CDR3 DNA: TGCAGTGCTAGTGGGCTAGCGGGGGCCCAAGAGACCCAGTACTTC; CDR3 protein: CSASGLAGAQETQYF
J gene: TRBJ1-5; D gene: .; clone size: .; V gene: TRBV6-6; CDR3 DNA: TGTGCCAGCAGTTACCAGACAAGTGGCAATCAGCCCCAGCATTTT; CDR3 protein: CASSYQTSGNQPQHF
J gene: TRBJ1-1; D gene: TRBD1; clone size: few; V gene: TRBV29-1; CDR3 DNA: TGCAGCGCTGCAGGGGGCGTGAGGACTGAAGCTTTCTTT; CDR3 protein: CSAAGGVRTEAFF
J gene: TRBJ1-6; D gene: TRBD1; clone size: .; V gene: TRBV7-9; CDR3 DNA: TGTGCCAGCAGCGCCGGGACAGGTGACTCACCCCTCCACTTT; CDR3 protein: CASSAGTGDSPLHF
J gene: TRBJ1-3; D gene: .; clone size: .; V gene: TRBV13; CDR3 DNA: TGTGCCAGCAGCTTACACTCTGGAAACACCATATATTTT; CDR3 protein: CASSLHSGNTIYF
J gene: TRBJ1-3; D gene: .; clone size: .; V gene: TRBV6-6; CDR3 DNA: TGTGCCAGCAGCCCGTCGGTAAACACCATATATTTT; CDR3 protein: CASSPSVNTIYF
J gene: TRBJ1-5; D gene: .; clone size: .; V gene: TRBV27; CDR3 DNA: TGTGCCAGCAGGAAGGGGTTTTATAGCAATCAGCCCCAGCATTTT; CDR3 protein: CASRKGFYSNQPQHF
J gene: TRBJ1-5; D gene: .; clone size: .; V gene: TRBV30; CDR3 DNA: TGTGCCTGGAGTGCAGGAATCAATCAGCCCCAGCATTTT; CDR3 protein: CAWSAGINQPQHF
J gene: TRBJ1-6; D gene: .; clone size: once; V gene: TRBV14; CDR3 DNA: TGTGCCAGCAGCCACCGGGTGGGGAGAGATTCACCCCTCCACTTT; CDR3 protein: CASSHRVGRDSPLHF
J gene: TRBJ2-7; D gene: .; clone size: .; V gene: TRBV19; CDR3 DNA: TGTGCCAGTAGTATTACAGGTCAATACGAGCAGTACTTC; CDR3 protein: CASSITGQYEQYF
J gene: TRBJ1-6; D gene: .; clone size: .; V gene: TRBV3-1/TRBV3-2; CDR3 DNA: TGTGCCAGCAGCCAAACAGGGTCAAATTCACCCCTCCACTTT; CDR3 protein: CASSQTGSNSPLHF
J gene: TRBJ2-1; D gene: .; clone size: .; V gene: TRBV19; CDR3 DNA: TGTGCCAGTAGTATATCTTCCCTTCTATACAATGAGCAGTTCTTC; CDR3 protein: CASSISSLLYNEQFF
J gene: TRBJ2-7; D gene: TRBD1; clone size: .; V gene: TRBV9; CDR3 DNA: TGTGCCAGCAGCGTGGGACAGGGGGCATCCTACGAGCAGTACTTC; CDR3 protein: CASSVGQGASYEQYF
J gene: TRBJ1-4; D gene: .; clone size: .; V gene: TRBV30; CDR3 DNA: TGTGCCTGGAGTGTAGGCGGGGGAAATAATGAAAAACTGTTTTTT; CDR3 protein: CAWSVGGGNNEKLFF
J gene: TRBJ2-1; D gene: .; clone size: .; V gene: TRBV10-2; CDR3 DNA: TGCGCCAGCAGTGGGACAGAGAACAATGAGCAGTTCTTC; CDR3 protein: CASSGTENNEQFF
J gene: TRBJ2-1; D gene: .; clone size: .; V gene: TRBV15; CDR3 DNA: TGTGCCACCAGCAGAGATTTTGGGAGGCTGCCCTACAATGAGCAGTTCTTC; CDR3 protein: CATSRDFGRLPYNEQFF
J gene: TRBJ1-4; D gene: .; clone size: .; V gene: TRBV7-9; CDR3 DNA: TGTGCCAGCAGCTTGGATCGGGGTCTGGCTGAAAAACTGTTTTTT; CDR3 protein: CASSLDRGLAEKLFF
J gene: TRBJ2-1; D gene: .; clone size: .; V gene: TRBV9; CDR3 DNA: TGTGCCAGCAGCGTAGACCCCCTTTCTTCCTTTAGCTCCTACAATGAGCAGTTCTTC; CDR3 protein: CASSVDPLSSFSSYNEQFF
J gene: TRBJ2-7; D gene: TRBD1; clone size: .; V gene: TRBV28; CDR3 DNA: TGTGCCAGCAGTATCGGGACAGGGGTCTACGAGCAGTACTTC; CDR3 protein: CASSIGTGVYEQYF
J gene: TRBJ1-4; D gene: TRBD1; clone size: .; V gene: TRBV11-3; CDR3 DNA: TGTGCCAGCAGCTTAAAGGTGCTCCGGGACAGGGCTGAAAAACTGTTTTTT; CDR3 protein: CASSLKVLRDRAEKLFF
J gene: TRBJ2-1; D gene: TRBD2; clone size: .; V gene: TRBV27; CDR3 DNA: TGTGCCAGCAGGACTCTGGGACTAGCGGGGCACAATGAGCAGTTCTTC; CDR3 protein: CASRTLGLAGHNEQFF
J gene: TRBJ2-3; D gene: TRBD2; clone size: .; V gene: TRBV5-1; CDR3 DNA: TGCGCCAGCACACTTGGGAGACTAGCGGCTAGCACAGATACGCAGTATTTT; CDR3 protein: CASTLGRLAASTDTQYF
J gene: TRBJ1-3; D gene: .; clone size: .; V gene: TRBV28; CDR3 DNA: TGTGCCAGCAGCCTGGGCCGGGACAATATTCAAAACACCATATATTTT; CDR3 protein: CASSLGRDNIQNTIYF
J gene: TRBJ1-1; D gene: .; clone size: .; V gene: TRBV6-5; CDR3 DNA: TGTGCCAGCAGTTACACCAGTAATGAAGCTTTCTTT; CDR3 protein: CASSYTSNEAFF
J gene: TRBJ1-1; D gene: TRBD1; clone size: few; V gene: TRBV28; CDR3 DNA: TGTGCCAGCAGGGGCGGGACAGGGAACACTGAAGCTTTCTTT; CDR3 protein: CASRGGTGNTEAFF
J gene: TRBJ2-7; D gene: .; clone size: once; V gene: TRBV6-5; CDR3 DNA: TGTGCCAGCAGTTACAGGGCAGGGGGGTACGAGCAGTACTTC; CDR3 protein: CASSYRAGGYEQYF
J gene: TRBJ2-5; D gene: TRBD2; clone size: .; V gene: TRBV5-6; CDR3 DNA: TGTGCCAGCAGCCTGTACGGGGGGGAAGAGACCCAGTACTTC; CDR3 protein: CASSLYGGEETQYF
J gene: TRBJ1-6; D gene: .; clone size: .; V gene: TRBV28; CDR3 DNA: TGTGCCAGCAGTCCGGGGGGGGCGTCGAATTCACCCCTCCACTTT; CDR3 protein: CASSPGGASNSPLHF
J gene: TRBJ1-5; D gene: .; clone size: .; V gene: TRBV28; CDR3 DNA: TGTGCCAGCAGGACTCCGGGCCTCGGGGGGCAGCCCCAGCATTTT; CDR3 protein: CASRTPGLGGQPQHF
J gene: TRBJ2-7; D gene: TRBD2; clone size: .; V gene: TRBV5-4; CDR3 DNA: TGTGCCAGCAGCCGAGGACTAGCTGGGGAGCAGTACTTC; CDR3 protein: CASSRGLAGEQYF
J gene: TRBJ1-6; D gene: TRBD1; clone size: few; V gene: TRBV5-1; CDR3 DNA: TGCGCCACCACTCAACCGGGGACCGGGACAGGTATGAATTCACCCCTCCACTTT; CDR3 protein: CATTQPGTGTGMNSPLHF
J gene: TRBJ2-7; D gene: TRBD1; clone size: .; V gene: TRBV5-1; CDR3 DNA: TGCGCCAGCAGCTACAGGGACAGCTCCTACGAGCAGTACTTC; CDR3 protein: CASSYRDSSYEQYF